A single sample is the source of the 30 T cell receptor beta chains below, sequenced in a study of T cell responses to AZD1222 COVID-19 vaccine. TCRdb keeps only in-frame clones here, not all; method: immunoSEQ multiplex PCR. The profile covers 110,000 to 150,000 clones, with over 90% appearing a single time and 5.1% taken by the ten largest. This material consisted of peripheral blood, taken on day 0 of AZD1222 vaccination. These receptors came from an adult in good health.

The rearrangement joins TRBV10-1 to TRBJ2-1; D uncertain. The CDR3 is 16 residues long. The germline V gene encodes CDR1 WNHNN and CDR2 SYGVQD (reference sequence). V dropped 0 bases and J dropped 8 bases, with 17 bases sitting between them. Written as DNA, the CDR3 is TGCGCCAGCAGTGAGTCGCGGTCTTCCCGTGGCGATGAGCAGTTCTTC. The encoded protein is CASSESRSSRGDEQFF.

The rearrangement links TRBV30 to TRBJ2-1; 11 bases match TRBD2. The J segment lost 5 bases and the V segment lost 0 bases, leaving 6 bases of the junction unmatched. The CDR3 is 16 residues long. CDR1 is GTSNPN, CDR2 SVGIG, per germline (reference sequence). The CDR3 spells CAWSVGGGLADNEQFF. In DNA form, the CDR3 reads TGTGCCTGGAGTGTAGGCGGGGGACTAGCGGACAATGAGCAGTTCTTC.

The chain recombines TRBV25-1 with TRBJ2-3, with 12 bases lining up with TRBD2. The germline V gene encodes CDR1 MGHDK and CDR2 SYGVNS. V lost 5 bases and J lost 3; bases outside the gene matches: 3. This CDR3 is 15 amino acids long. CDR3 DNA: TGTGCCAGCAGTCCACTAGCGGGAGGAACAGATACGCAGTATTTT. Its translation is CASSPLAGGTDTQYF.

This sequence joins TRBV24-1 and TRBJ1-1; TRBD1 is a possible D gene (6 bases). The CDR3 is made up of 13 amino acids. Looked up from germline, CDR1 is KGHDR and CDR2 is SFDVKD. V was pared by 7 bases and J by 2 bases, with 10 bases between. The CDR3 reads CATRHRDNTEAFF. CDR3 nucleotides: TGTGCCACCAGGCACAGGGATAACACTGAAGCTTTCTTT.

Note on this clone: One junction end disagrees with the germline gene, perhaps due to a read error. This sequence joins TRBV7-2 and TRBJ2-7; D possibly corresponds to TRBD2 (5 bases). From germline, CDR1 is SGHTA and CDR2 FQGNSA. The CDR3 length is 16 residues. The CDR3 region has the DNA TGTGCCAGCAGCTTATTAGGAGACTACCGCTCCCACGAGCAGTACTTC. This gives the protein CASSLLGDYRSHEQYF.

The rearrangement uses TRBV5-1 and TRBJ2-2; D might be TRBD2 (6 bases). The CDR3 has 15 residues. The germline CDR1 and CDR2 sequences are SGHRS and YFSETQ. V shed 1 base and J shed 3 bases, with 10 bases lying between them. The CDR3: CASSLLTSYTGELFF. CDR3 nucleotide sequence: TGCGCCAGCAGCTTGCTTACTAGCTACACCGGGGAGCTGTTTTTT.

J is TRBJ2-7 and V is TRBV25-1, with 7 bases identical to TRBD1. Trimming cost V 8 bases and J 0 bases; bases outside gene matches: 4. The CDR3 runs 13 residues. Germline values: CDR1 MGHDK, CDR2 SYGVNS. CDR3 residues: CASEGQYSYEQYF. The CDR3 DNA follows: TGTGCCAGCGAGGGACAGTACTCCTACGAGCAGTACTTC.

CDR3 nucleotide sequence: TGCGCCAGCAGTGAGTCCTCAGGGAAAGGGGGTGAGCAGTTCTTC. Residues: CASSESSGKGGEQFF. The chain employs TRBV10-1 and TRBJ2-1; D perhaps matches TRBD1 (6 bases). V dropped 0 bases and J dropped 9 bases, with 15 bases sitting between them. The CDR3 covers 15 residues. The germline V gene has CDR1 WNHNN and CDR2 SYGVQD (reference sequence).

The rearrangement links TRBV28 to TRBJ1-5, with TRBD1 matching over 9 bases. Germline V lookup: CDR1 MDHEN, CDR2 SYDVKM. Trimming removed 6 bases from V and 1 base from J; junction bases left unmatched: 4. CDR3 length: 15 residues. The CDR3 loop reads CASSLTGGSNQPQHF. The CDR3 region has the DNA TGTGCCAGCAGCTTGACAGGGGGGAGCAATCAGCCCCAGCATTTT. Full variable domain (missing parts from reference TRBV28 and TRBJ1-5): DVKVTQSSRYLVKRTGEKVFLECVQDMDHENMFWYRQDPGLGLRLIYFSYDVKMKEKGDIPEGYSVSREKKERFSLILESASTNQTSMYLCASSLTGGSNQPQHFGDGTRLSIL.

The chain is built from TRBV13 and TRBJ2-2, with a possible D match to TRBD2 (6 bases). CDR3 length: 15 residues. Trimming took off 0 bases at V and 5 bases at J, with 10 bases between the two ends. Per the germline V gene, CDR1 is PRHDT and CDR2 is FYEKMQ (reference sequence). The CDR3 sequence is CASSLGMRGTGELFF. CDR3 coding DNA: TGTGCCAGCAGCTTAGGGATGCGGGGAACCGGGGAGCTGTTTTTT.

The V and J genes are TRBV6-5 and TRBJ2-1, with 11 bases that match TRBD2. The CDR3 covers 15 residues. J lost 7 bases, V lost 6 bases, and 8 bases had no gene match. Germline assignment: CDR1 MNHEY and CDR2 SVGAGI. The CDR3 spells CASSRLAGPPNEQFF. The CDR3 DNA reads as TGTGCCAGCAGCCGACTAGCGGGACCCCCAAATGAGCAGTTCTTC.

V usage is TRBV7-8 and J usage is TRBJ1-4; tentatively, D is TRBD1 (6 bases). This CDR3 has 17 amino acids. V was trimmed by 2 bases and J by 4 bases, leaving 17 bases between them. Germline loops: CDR1 SGHVS, CDR2 FQNEAQ. The CDR3 here is CASSLNARGGFNEKLFF. The CDR3 DNA sequence: TGTGCCAGCAGCTTAAACGCACGAGGGGGTTTTAATGAAAAACTGTTTTTT.

The chain uses TRBV2 and TRBJ2-1; D uncertain. CDR3 size: 12 residues. Germline V gene data show CDR1 as SNHLY and CDR2 as FYNNEI. The V end was cut by 6 bases, the J end by 3 bases, with 6 bases between. CDR3 DNA sequence: TGTGCCAGCAGGGACCACTACAATGAGCAGTTCTTC. Translating gives CASRDHYNEQFF.

The rearrangement joins TRBV29-1 to TRBJ2-1; 14 nucleotides match TRBD2. The V gene end was trimmed by 4 bases and the J gene end by 7 bases; junction bases not matched to a gene: 12. The CDR3 is made up of 17 amino acids. Germline loops: CDR1 SQVTM, CDR2 ANQGSEA. The CDR3 sequence is CSVGIHSGTSGSNEQFF. CDR3 nucleotides: TGCAGCGTTGGGATTCATTCCGGGACTAGCGGGAGTAATGAGCAGTTCTTC.

This rearrangement joins TRBV6-5 to TRBJ1-2; D ambiguous. Germline CDR1 reads MNHEY; CDR2 reads SVGAGI. The CDR3 runs 13 residues. The ends were cut back, 1 base at V and 4 bases at J, with 7 bases in the middle. CDR3 nucleotide sequence: TGTGCCAGCAGTTACTTAGGAGCCTATGGCTACACCTTC. As protein: CASSYLGAYGYTF.

The V gene is TRBV28, the J gene TRBJ1-6, with no clear D. CDR3 length: 12 amino acids. V lost 3 bases and J lost 6, with 3 bases in between. Germline CDR1 reads MDHEN; CDR2 reads SYDVKM. CDR3 bases: TGTGCCAGCAGTTTCCCTAATTCACCCCTCCACTTT. Translation: CASSFPNSPLHF. The full variable domain, its missing parts supplied by reference TRBV28 and TRBJ1-6, is DVKVTQSSRYLVKRTGEKVFLECVQDMDHENMFWYRQDPGLGLRLIYFSYDVKMKEKGDIPEGYSVSREKKERFSLILESASTNQTSMYLCASSFPNSPLHFGNGTRLTVT.

The gene calls are TRBV3-1 (or the pseudogene TRBV3-2) and TRBJ2-3; no definite D call. The V gene lost 0 bases and the J gene lost 5 bases, with 9 bases spanning the gap. The germline gives CDR1 LGHDT, CDR2 YNNKEL (reference sequence). This CDR3 is 14 amino acids long. In DNA, the CDR3 is TGTGCCAGCAGCCAAGATTTGAACGGAGATACGCAGTATTTT. As protein: CASSQDLNGDTQYF.

The table lists this clone with a count of one. The CDR3 DNA sequence: TGTGCCAGCAGTTTCGGAGCGGGGGGCGAGAGGACTGAAGCTTTCTTT. It encodes CASSFGAGGERTEAFF. The V gene is TRBV28, the J gene TRBJ1-1; D might be TRBD1 (6 bases). From germline, CDR1 is MDHEN and CDR2 SYDVKM. V dropped 3 bases and J dropped 5 bases, with 19 bases sitting between them. The CDR3 spans 16 residues.

CDR3 in amino acids: CASSSATGIFYEQYF. The CDR3 region has the DNA TGTGCCAGCTCATCAGCGACAGGGATATTTTACGAGCAGTACTTC. This chain connects TRBV18 to TRBJ2-7; TRBD1 agrees at 7 bases. V was clipped by 5 bases and J by 4 bases; unmatched bases: 11. The CDR3 length is 15 residues. Germline V gives CDR1 KGHSH, CDR2 LQKENI. Complete variable domain (other parts from reference TRBV18 and TRBJ2-7): NAGVMQNPRHLVRRRGQEARLRCSPMKGHSHVYWYRQLPEEGLKFMVYLQKENIIDESGMPKERFSAEFPKEGPSILRIQQVVRGDSAAYFCASSSATGIFYEQYFGPGTRLTVT.

The J gene is TRBJ1-1, the V gene TRBV11-2; no clear D gene. The CDR3 runs to 11 residues. Trimming shortened V by 2 bases and J by 5 bases, and 3 bases separated the two germline ends. Germline CDR1 and CDR2: SGHAT and FQNNGV. The CDR3 DNA follows: TGTGCCAGCAGCTTACGGACTGAAGCTTTCTTT. As protein: CASSLRTEAFF. Combining the CDR3 with reference TRBV11-2 and TRBJ1-1 gives the whole variable domain EAGVAQSPRYKIIEKRQSVAFWCNPISGHATLYWYQQILGQGPKLLIQFQNNGVVDDSQLPKDRFSAERLKGVDSTLKIQPAKLEDSAVYLCASSLRTEAFFGQGTRLTVV.

This clone was counted only a few times. In DNA, the CDR3 is TGCGCCAGCAGCTTGGTTTCGGGAGAGGGTGAAAAACTGTTTTTT. Translating gives CASSLVSGEGEKLFF. The chain couples TRBV5-1 to TRBJ1-4; no definite D call. This CDR3 has 15 residues. Germline values: CDR1 SGHRS, CDR2 YFSETQ. V was shortened by 0 bases and J by 7 bases, with 13 bases between the two germline ends.

The chain uses TRBV5-1 and TRBJ1-4; D uncertain. This CDR3 spans 14 amino acids. Per the germline V gene, CDR1 is SGHRS and CDR2 is YFSETQ. V was trimmed by 1 base and J by 0 bases, leaving 4 bases between them. The CDR3, as DNA: TGCGCCAGCAGCTTGTATGCAACTAATGAAAAACTGTTTTTT. This sequence encodes CASSLYATNEKLFF.

The V call is TRBV7-6, the J call TRBJ1-6; possibly TRBD1 for D (5 bases). Trimming took 4 bases from V and 9 from J, leaving 22 bases between them. CDR1 SGHVS and CDR2 FNYEAQ come from the germline V gene. This CDR3 is built from 17 residues. CDR3 DNA sequence: TGTGCCAGCAGCTCCTCGACAGCCGACCTGATAGGTTCACCCCTCCACTTT. It is translated as CASSSSTADLIGSPLHF.

This chain links TRBV7-9 with TRBJ2-7; D possibly matches TRBD1 or TRBD2 (5 bases each). The length of the CDR3 is 12 residues. The germline CDR1 and CDR2 sequences are SEHNR and FQNEAQ (reference sequence). V was clipped by 6 bases and J by 5 bases, with 11 bases between them. The CDR3 loop is CASSLRGHEQYF. The CDR3 DNA follows: TGTGCCAGCAGTCTGAGGGGCCACGAGCAGTACTTC.

The CDR3 spells CASSQDNPALGQPQHF. CDR3 bases: TGTGCCAGCAGCCAAGATAACCCGGCGCTGGGTCAGCCCCAGCATTTT. This sequence joins TRBV3-1 (or the pseudogene TRBV3-2) and TRBJ1-5; D is unresolved. Germline V gene lookup returns CDR1 LGHDT and CDR2 YNNKEL (reference sequence). This CDR3 contains 16 residues. V dropped 0 bases and J dropped 6 bases, with 15 bases sitting between them.

This clone appeared a single time. The chain combines TRBV11-3 with TRBJ2-7, with D possibly TRBD1 on 6 matching bases. The CDR3 consists of 13 residues. Per germline, CDR1 SGHNT and CDR2 YENEEA. The V end lost 1 base, the J end lost 5 bases, and 9 bases lay between the germline ends. CDR3 loop: CASSLVQGNEQYF. DNA for the CDR3: TGTGCCAGCAGCTTAGTCCAGGGGAACGAGCAGTACTTC.

This chain links TRBV27 with TRBJ2-3; D is unclear. The CDR3 is 14 residues long. The V end lost 1 base, the J end lost 0 bases, and 5 bases lay between the germline ends. In germline, CDR1 is MNHEY, CDR2 SMNVEV (reference sequence). This chain's CDR3 is CASSLLVSTDTQYF. In DNA form, the CDR3 reads TGTGCCAGCAGTTTATTAGTCAGCACAGATACGCAGTATTTT.

This chain uses TRBV20-1 with TRBJ1-5, with D uncertain. The V and J ends lost 3 bases and 0 bases respectively, with 9 bases between them. Germline V gene sequence: CDR1 DFQATT, CDR2 SNEGSKA (reference sequence). The CDR3 spans 14 residues. CDR3 residues: CSASLGNSNQPQHF. The CDR3 DNA reads as TGCAGTGCTAGTTTGGGGAATAGCAATCAGCCCCAGCATTTT.

V gene TRBV5-4 combines with J gene TRBJ2-2; 10 nucleotides line up with TRBD2. The CDR3 has 15 amino acids. V lost 4 bases and J lost 5; bases outside the gene matches: 5. From germline, CDR1 is SGHNT and CDR2 YYREEE (reference sequence). Here the CDR3 DNA reads TGTGCCAGCAGCAGACTAGCGGGTGGGACCGGGGAGCTGTTTTTT. Protein: CASSRLAGGTGELFF.

The rearrangement links TRBV12-3 or TRBV12-4 to TRBJ1-2; weak D call: TRBD1 (6 bases). This CDR3 contains 13 residues. With 3 bases removed from V and 7 bases from J, the gap between germline ends came to 12 bases. The CDR3, as DNA: TGTGCCAGCAGTTTCTATGGAGGGGGTGGCTACACCTTC. Residues: CASSFYGGGGYTF.